The next 6 T cell receptor beta chains were all read from a single sample in a study of T cell changes during pregnancy in multiple sclerosis. TCRdb's table, derived via immunoSEQ multiplex PCR, lists solely in-frame clones and lacks some. The sample lists some 44,000 clones; nearly 90% were seen once. The source was CD4+ T cells from peripheral blood mononuclear cells, collected after pregnancy. These receptors all come from a female donor with multiple sclerosis, enrolled in a pregnancy study.

CDR3 sequence: CASSTRGGYRTDTQYF. The DNA for the CDR3 is TGTGCCAGCAGCACACGAGGGGGCTATCGCACAGATACGCAGTATTTT. The V call is TRBV9, the J call TRBJ2-3, with 7 bases lining up with TRBD1. Germline V lookup: CDR1 SGDLS, CDR2 YYNGEE. The CDR3 loop spans 16 amino acids. J was trimmed by 1 base and V by 4 bases; bases with no gene match: 9.

The J gene is TRBJ2-7, the V gene TRBV7-3, with TRBD1 matching 9 bases. Germline loops: CDR1 SGHTA, CDR2 FQGTGA. This CDR3 has 15 amino acids. J gave up 3 bases and V 2 bases, and 5 bases lay outside the gene matches. The CDR3 DNA is TGTGCCAGCAGCTTACAAGGGACAGGGTACTACGAGCAGTACTTC. This encodes CASSLQGTGYYEQYF.

Here the CDR3 reads CASSFRTGSGSYNEQFF. In nucleotides, the CDR3 is TGTGCCAGCAGCTTCCGGACAGGGTCAGGCTCCTACAATGAGCAGTTCTTC. J is TRBJ2-1 and V is TRBV7-9, with 8 bases aligning to TRBD1. CDR3 length: 17 amino acids. Looked up from germline, CDR1 is SEHNR and CDR2 is FQNEAQ (reference sequence). J gave up 0 bases and V 3 bases, and 7 bases lay outside the gene matches.

This sequence joins TRBV28 and TRBJ1-2; 8 bases map to TRBD1. The CDR3 totals 14 residues. The ends lost 7 bases at V and 3 bases at J; junction bases unmatched: 7. Per germline, CDR1 MDHEN and CDR2 SYDVKM. The CDR3 nucleotides read TGTGCCAGCAACGATCCGGGACAGGACTATGGCTACACCTTC. Its translation is CASNDPGQDYGYTF.

This clone was observed a handful of times. This rearrangement joins TRBV5-1 to TRBJ2-2, with D possibly TRBD1 on 6 matching bases. This CDR3 has 18 residues. Germline loops: CDR1 SGHRS, CDR2 YFSETQ. V lost 4 bases and J lost 1, with 20 bases in between. CDR3 DNA sequence: TGCGCCAGCAGCCCACAGACCCATACGACAGGGAACACCGGGGAGCTGTTTTTT. Translated: CASSPQTHTTGNTGELFF.

The chain links TRBV29-1 to TRBJ2-1; 11 nucleotides line up with TRBD2. Looked up from germline, CDR1 is SQVTM and CDR2 is ANQGSEA. The CDR3 is 15 residues long. J lost 7 bases, V lost 4 bases, and 9 bases had no gene match. CDR3 in amino acids: CSVGKGLAGGNEQFF. CDR3 bases: TGCAGCGTTGGGAAGGGGCTAGCGGGGGGAAATGAGCAGTTCTTC.